Below are 30 T cell receptor beta chains sequenced from a single sample in a study of identical twins. TCRdb re-called the 5' RACE reads with MiXCR, one entry per CDR3 protein. The table shows around 1.7 million distinct CDR3 sequences, with less than 35% occurring only once. Specimen: cord blood. The receptors here all came from a newborn girl in good health.

This clonotype has only a few counts. The J gene is TRBJ1-5, the V gene TRBV21-1; TRBD1 is the table's D call and was not checked against the DNA. TRBV21-1 is shown as a pseudogene. This CDR3 contains 12 residues. The CDR3 protein is CTGGESNQPQHF. CDR3 nucleotide sequence: TGTACGGGGGGTGAAAGCAATCAGCCCCAGCATTTT.

In its sample, this clonotype was seen many times. The chain couples TRBV29-1 to TRBJ2-7; 7 nucleotides agree with TRBD1. Trimming removed 4 bases from V and 1 base from J; junction bases left unmatched: 7. The CDR3 covers 14 residues. Per germline, CDR1 SQVTM and CDR2 ANQGSEA. The chain's CDR3 is CSVAPGQRSYEQYF. For the CDR3, the DNA is TGCAGCGTTGCGCCGGGACAGAGATCCTACGAGCAGTACTTC.

The rearrangement joins TRBV3-1 to TRBJ1-4, with D unresolved. Per the germline V gene, CDR1 is LGHDT and CDR2 is YNNKEL (reference sequence). V gave up 4 bases and J gave up 8 bases, with 14 bases separating them. The length of the CDR3 is 14 residues. The CDR3 loop reads CASSRGGPTEKLFF. CDR3 in DNA: TGTGCCAGCAGCCGAGGCGGGCCAACGGAAAAACTGTTTTTT.

CDR3 DNA: TGTGCCAGTAGTATAGATCGGGTCGGACAGAGGGGGAATCAGCCCCAGCATTTT. It yields the protein CASSIDRVGQRGNQPQHF. This chain uses TRBV19 with TRBJ1-5; the D gene is possibly TRBD1 (6 bases). The CDR3 is 18 amino acids. Germline loops: CDR1 LNHDA, CDR2 SQIVND (reference sequence). The V gene lost 0 bases and the J gene lost 4 bases, with 19 bases spanning the gap.

This chain links TRBV2 with TRBJ2-1; D may be TRBD1 (8 bases). Germline V gene lookup returns CDR1 SNHLY and CDR2 FYNNEI. The CDR3 length is 17 residues. Trimming removed 8 bases at V and 4 bases at J, with 24 bases between. CDR3 sequence: CASEDRVAGGGYNEQFF. Written as DNA, the CDR3 is TGTGCCAGCGAGGACAGGGTTGCCGGGGGAGGGTACAATGAGCAGTTCTTC. Full variable domain (missing parts from reference TRBV2 and TRBJ2-1): EPEVTQTPSHQVTQMGQEVILRCVPISNHLYFYWYRQILGQKVEFLVSFYNNEISEKSEIFDDQFSVERPDGSNFTLKIRSTKLEDSAMYFCASEDRVAGGGYNEQFFGPGTRLTVL.

A few counts support this clonotype. The CDR3 nucleotides read TGTGCCAGCAGCCCGCTTCGGACCTACAATGAGCAGTTCTTC. Encoded protein: CASSPLRTYNEQFF. This chain joins TRBV7-8 and TRBJ2-1; unclear D gene. The germline gives CDR1 SGHVS, CDR2 FQNEAQ. The V and J ends lost 5 bases and 2 bases respectively, with 10 bases between them. The CDR3 is 14 amino acids.

The rearrangement links TRBV5-1 to TRBJ1-1; D is unresolved. Germline V CDR1 and CDR2: SGHRS, YFSETQ. The V and J ends lost 5 bases and 3 bases respectively, with 14 bases between them. The CDR3 is 14 residues long. CDR3 sequence reads: CASRPPNSDTEAFF. The CDR3, as DNA: TGCGCCAGCAGGCCTCCCAATTCGGACACTGAAGCTTTCTTT.

In this sample, this clonotype turned up many times. The chain employs TRBV12-3 or TRBV12-4 and TRBJ1-2; no clear D. The CDR3 contains 10 residues. Deletions cut 3 bases from V and 6 bases from J, with 2 bases between. The CDR3 spells CASSFNGYTF. Here the CDR3 DNA reads TGTGCCAGCAGTTTTAATGGCTACACCTTC.

This clonotype was observed a handful of times. The genes are TRBV5-1 and TRBJ2-7; TRBD1 aligns across 7 bases. There are 16 residues in the CDR3. Trimming cost V 2 bases and J 4 bases; bases outside gene matches: 12. Per germline, CDR1 SGHRS and CDR2 YFSETQ. The CDR3 sequence: CASSFLQGSLPYEQYF. The CDR3, as DNA: TGCGCCAGCAGCTTTTTACAGGGGTCCCTCCCTTACGAGCAGTACTTC.

This chain uses TRBV6-4 with TRBJ1-4, with 7 bases fitting TRBD1. The CDR3 sequence is 13 residues long. V shed 7 bases and J 6 bases; nucleotides not matched to a gene: 5. From germline, CDR1 is MRHNA and CDR2 SNTAGT. As DNA, the CDR3 is TGTGCCAGCACCGGGACAGAACATGAAAAACTGTTTTTT. Protein: CASTGTEHEKLFF.

This chain links TRBV12-5 with TRBJ2-5; D is unresolved. The CDR3 has 11 amino acids. Trimming left V 2 bases short and J 5 bases short, with 3 bases between. Looked up from germline, CDR1 is LGHNT and CDR2 is FRNRAP. In DNA, the CDR3 is TGTGCTAGTGGTTTGTCCGAGACCCAGTACTTC. It specifies CASGLSETQYF.

This rearrangement joins TRBV5-5 to TRBJ1-4; no firm D call. Germline V CDR1 and CDR2: SGHKS, YYEKEE (reference sequence). There are 16 residues in the CDR3. The V end lost 0 bases, the J end lost 0 bases, and 9 bases lay between the germline ends. The CDR3 nucleotides are TGTGCCAGCAGCTTGGAATCCGGCGCAACTAATGAAAAACTGTTTTTT. Translating it yields CASSLESGATNEKLFF.

Regarding this clonotype: One end of the junction fails to match germline, which may point to a read error. CDR3 sequence reads: CASSNLSGRARNERFF. The CDR3 DNA sequence: TGTGCCAGCAGCAACCTTAGCGGGAGGGCGAGAAATGAGCGGTTCTTC. This chain joins TRBV6-8 and TRBJ2-1; 11 nucleotides align to TRBD2. Germline loops: CDR1 MNHGY, CDR2 SAAAGT. The CDR3 sequence is 16 residues long.

The chain links TRBV5-1 to TRBJ2-1; D may be TRBD1 or TRBD2 (5 bases each). The ends were cut back, 4 bases at V and 6 bases at J, with 17 bases in the middle. This CDR3 spans 15 amino acids. The germline gives CDR1 SGHRS, CDR2 YFSETQ. The CDR3 region is CASSDGAGRVNEQFF. CDR3 sequence (DNA): TGCGCCAGCAGCGATGGGGCCGGGCGGGTCAATGAGCAGTTCTTC.

The chain uses TRBV20-1 and TRBJ1-5; 10 bases map to TRBD1. Unmatched junction bases numbered 5, after V lost 6 bases and J lost 0 bases. Germline lookup yields CDR1 DFQATT and CDR2 SNEGSKA (reference sequence). This CDR3 comprises 15 residues. The CDR3 is CSAKDRGTSNQPQHF. As DNA, the CDR3 is TGCAGTGCCAAGGACAGGGGGACTAGCAATCAGCCCCAGCATTTT.

The chain links TRBV9 to TRBJ2-1, with unresolved D. This CDR3 comprises 16 residues. Looked up from germline, CDR1 is SGDLS and CDR2 is YYNGEE. Trimming stripped 0 bases from V and 0 bases from J, with 10 bases between. CDR3 coding DNA: TGTGCCAGCAGCGTAGCGGGCGCAATCTCCTACAATGAGCAGTTCTTC. It specifies CASSVAGAISYNEQFF.

The chain is built from TRBV21-1 and TRBJ1-2. TRBV21-1 is an annotated pseudogene. This CDR3 comprises 12 residues. CDR3: CASSFRRHGYTF. For the CDR3, the DNA is TGTGCCAGCAGCTTTCGACGGCATGGCTACACCTTC.

This clonotype appeared a few times. The CDR3 sequence: CAAGTPPNEQFF. The CDR3 DNA follows: TGTGCCGCGGGGACTCCACCCAATGAGCAGTTCTTC. The chain employs TRBV3-1 and TRBJ2-1; tentative D call: TRBD2 (6 bases). CDR1 and CDR2 from the germline V gene are LGHDT and YNNKEL (reference sequence). The V end lost 11 bases, the J end lost 6 bases, and 14 bases lay between the germline ends. The CDR3 loop spans 12 amino acids.

The J gene is TRBJ2-3, the V gene TRBV24-1; 11 positions agree with TRBD2. CDR1 and CDR2 from the germline V gene are KGHDR and SFDVKD. Trimming took 2 bases from V and 2 from J; bases not matched to a gene: 5. The CDR3 spans 17 residues. This chain's CDR3 is CATSDSPTSGNTDTQYF. In DNA, the CDR3 is TGTGCCACCAGTGATTCCCCGACTAGCGGGAACACAGATACGCAGTATTTT.

This chain uses TRBV20-1 with TRBJ2-7; D is uncertain. The V end lost 5 bases, the J end lost 1 base, and 6 bases lay between the germline ends. The CDR3 covers 11 residues. Looked up from germline, CDR1 is DFQATT and CDR2 is SNEGSKA (reference sequence). CDR3 residues: CSAYGSYEQYF. The CDR3 nucleotides are TGCAGTGCTTACGGATCCTACGAGCAGTACTTC.

This clonotype has a handful of counts. The gene calls are TRBV20-1 and TRBJ2-1; the match to TRBD1 covers 9 bases. Germline V CDR1 and CDR2: DFQATT, SNEGSKA (reference sequence). The CDR3 length is 14 residues. Trimming cost V 4 bases and J 7 bases; bases outside gene matches: 8. Here the CDR3 reads CSATRDRVGNEQFF. The CDR3 coding sequence is TGCAGTGCTACGAGGGACAGGGTCGGGAATGAGCAGTTCTTC.

V and J are TRBV20-1 and TRBJ2-1; 8 positions match TRBD1. The CDR3 spans 16 residues. J was trimmed by 0 bases and V by 3 bases; bases with no gene match: 7. Per germline, CDR1 DFQATT and CDR2 SNEGSKA (reference sequence). The CDR3 region is CSARRTGPSSYNEQFF. In DNA form, the CDR3 reads TGCAGTGCTAGGCGGACAGGGCCTAGCTCCTACAATGAGCAGTTCTTC.

The chain is built from TRBV12-3 or TRBV12-4 and TRBJ1-5; D call uncertain. The CDR3 consists of 13 residues. Trimming took off 5 bases at V and 5 bases at J, with 10 bases between the two ends. The CDR3 sequence is CASSVHGDQPQHF. CDR3 in DNA: TGTGCCAGCAGTGTCCACGGGGATCAGCCCCAGCATTTT.

The rearrangement links TRBV20-1 to TRBJ2-1; possibly TRBD2 for D (5 bases). This CDR3 is 14 amino acids long. V gave up 0 bases and J gave up 4 bases, with 10 bases separating them. Germline CDR1 and CDR2: DFQATT and SNEGSKA (reference sequence). For the CDR3, the DNA is TGCAGTGCTAGAGAAGGGCGGGTATACAATGAGCAGTTCTTC. Its protein product is CSAREGRVYNEQFF.

This clonotype has just a few counts. The chain uses TRBV6-2 or TRBV6-3 and TRBJ2-2, with TRBD1 identical over 8 bases. The germline CDR1 and CDR2 sequences are MNHEY and SVGEGT. Trimming took 6 bases from V and 4 from J; bases not matched to a gene: 4. The CDR3 is made up of 14 amino acids. This CDR3 reads CASRDRATTGELFF. CDR3 DNA sequence: TGTGCCAGCAGGGACAGGGCCACCACCGGGGAGCTGTTTTTT.

Remarks on this clonotype: One end of the junction does not line up with germline, which may come from a read error. The gene calls are TRBV5-1 and TRBJ2-7, with D unclear. This CDR3 contains 12 residues. Germline-derived CDR1 and CDR2 are SGHRS and YFSETQ. The chain's CDR3 is CASRATGYEHYF. The CDR3, as DNA: TGCGCCAGCAGAGCGACTGGCTACGAGCACTACTTC.

This chain's CDR3 is CASSKGAGGLPYSYEQYF. CDR3 in DNA: TGTGCCAGCAGCAAAGGCGCCGGGGGTCTCCCCTATTCCTACGAGCAGTACTTC. This chain links TRBV21-1 with TRBJ2-7; TRBD1 is the table's D call, not checked against the DNA. TRBV21-1 is annotated as a pseudogene. The CDR3 is 18 amino acids.

The genes are TRBV12-3 or TRBV12-4 and TRBJ1-1; 12 bases are shared with TRBD1. CDR3 length equals 15 residues. With 7 bases clipped from V and 5 bases from J, the junction kept 8 bases outside the gene matches. CDR3 sequence (DNA): TGTGCCAGCACCCGGGACAGGGGGCGCGGTACTGAAGCTTTCTTT. It specifies CASTRDRGRGTEAFF.

This clonotype was recorded only once. J is TRBJ2-7 and V is TRBV12-3 or TRBV12-4; 8 bases match TRBD2. J was trimmed by 7 bases and V by 6 bases; bases with no gene match: 11. The CDR3 has 14 amino acids. CDR3 sequence: CASSTRTSRNEQYF. The CDR3 region has the DNA TGTGCCAGCAGCACCCGGACTAGCCGCAATGAGCAGTACTTC.

This clonotype has just a few counts. The chain combines TRBV20-1 with TRBJ2-1; 14 positions match TRBD2. With V trimmed by 7 bases and J by 12 bases, 11 bases remained unmatched. Germline V gives CDR1 DFQATT, CDR2 SNEGSKA (reference sequence). The CDR3 spans 14 residues. This chain's CDR3 is CSVTGTSGSGVQFF. DNA for the CDR3: TGCAGTGTTACCGGGACTAGCGGGAGCGGGGTGCAGTTCTTC.